This T cell receptor beta chain was observed in a study of blood T cell repertoires in COVID-19. Study-level information: Nucleic acid was either cDNA or gDNA, and it came from T cells, B-cell-depleted T cells, or PBMCs.

Germline values: CDR1 WNHNN, CDR2 SYGVQD (reference sequence). V was pared by 3 bases and J by 5 bases, with 17 bases between. This CDR3 contains 15 residues. Data came from immunoSEQ multiplex PCR; TCRdb stores just in-frame clones and leaves some out. The repertoire holds 150,000 to 170,000 clones, with 76% as singletons. This clone showed up just a few times. Source material: peripheral blood. The rearrangement joins TRBV10-1 to TRBJ2-7; possibly TRBD2 for D (5 bases). The receptor was isolated from a woman at least 80 years old with acute or convalescent COVID-19. CDR3 sequence: CASSDPSGGLNEQYF. In DNA form, the CDR3 reads TGCGCCAGCAGTGACCCGTCGGGCGGGTTGAACGAGCAGTACTTC.